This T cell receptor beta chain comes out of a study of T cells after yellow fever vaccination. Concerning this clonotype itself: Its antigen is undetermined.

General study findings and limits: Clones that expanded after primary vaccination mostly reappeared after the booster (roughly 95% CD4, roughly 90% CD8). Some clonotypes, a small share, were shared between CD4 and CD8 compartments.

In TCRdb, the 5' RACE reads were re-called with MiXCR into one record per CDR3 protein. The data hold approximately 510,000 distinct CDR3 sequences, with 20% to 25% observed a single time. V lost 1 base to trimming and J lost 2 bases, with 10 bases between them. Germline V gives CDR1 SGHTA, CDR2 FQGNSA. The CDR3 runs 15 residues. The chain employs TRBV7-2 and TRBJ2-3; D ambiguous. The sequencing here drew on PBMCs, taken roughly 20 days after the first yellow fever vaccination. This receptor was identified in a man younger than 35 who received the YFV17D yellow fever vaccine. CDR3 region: CASSLDDRPTDTQYF. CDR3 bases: TGTGCCAGCAGCTTAGACGACCGCCCCACAGATACGCAGTATTTT.